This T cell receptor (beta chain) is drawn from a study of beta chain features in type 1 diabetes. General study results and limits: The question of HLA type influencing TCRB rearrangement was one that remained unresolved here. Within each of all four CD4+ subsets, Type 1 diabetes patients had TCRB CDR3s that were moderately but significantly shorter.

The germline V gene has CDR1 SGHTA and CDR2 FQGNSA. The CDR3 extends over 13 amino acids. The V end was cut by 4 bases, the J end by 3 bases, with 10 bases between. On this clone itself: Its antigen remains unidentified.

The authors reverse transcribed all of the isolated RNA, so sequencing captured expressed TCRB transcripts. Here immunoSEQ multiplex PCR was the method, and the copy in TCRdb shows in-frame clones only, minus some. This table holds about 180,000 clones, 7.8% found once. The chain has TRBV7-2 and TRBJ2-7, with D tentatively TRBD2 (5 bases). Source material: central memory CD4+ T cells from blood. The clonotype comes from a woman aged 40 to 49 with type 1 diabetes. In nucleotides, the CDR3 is TGTGCCAGCAGCTCCGCCCGGGACTACGAGCAGTACTTC. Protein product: CASSSARDYEQYF.